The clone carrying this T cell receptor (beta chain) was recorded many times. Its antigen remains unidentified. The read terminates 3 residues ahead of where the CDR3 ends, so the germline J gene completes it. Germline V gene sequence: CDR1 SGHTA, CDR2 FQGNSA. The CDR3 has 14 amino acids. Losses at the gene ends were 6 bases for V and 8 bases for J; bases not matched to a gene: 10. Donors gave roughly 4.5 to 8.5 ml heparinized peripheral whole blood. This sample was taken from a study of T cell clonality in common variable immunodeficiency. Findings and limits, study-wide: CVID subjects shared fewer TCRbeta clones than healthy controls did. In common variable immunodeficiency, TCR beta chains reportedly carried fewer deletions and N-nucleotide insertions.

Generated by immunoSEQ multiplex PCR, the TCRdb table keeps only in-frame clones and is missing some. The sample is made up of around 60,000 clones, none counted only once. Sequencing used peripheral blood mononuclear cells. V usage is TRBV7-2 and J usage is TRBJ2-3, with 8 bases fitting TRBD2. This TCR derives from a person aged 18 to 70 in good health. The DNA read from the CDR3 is TGTGCCAGCAGTTCGGGAGTGACTAGCGTTACG. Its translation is CASSSGVTSVT. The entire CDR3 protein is CASSSGVTSVTQYF.